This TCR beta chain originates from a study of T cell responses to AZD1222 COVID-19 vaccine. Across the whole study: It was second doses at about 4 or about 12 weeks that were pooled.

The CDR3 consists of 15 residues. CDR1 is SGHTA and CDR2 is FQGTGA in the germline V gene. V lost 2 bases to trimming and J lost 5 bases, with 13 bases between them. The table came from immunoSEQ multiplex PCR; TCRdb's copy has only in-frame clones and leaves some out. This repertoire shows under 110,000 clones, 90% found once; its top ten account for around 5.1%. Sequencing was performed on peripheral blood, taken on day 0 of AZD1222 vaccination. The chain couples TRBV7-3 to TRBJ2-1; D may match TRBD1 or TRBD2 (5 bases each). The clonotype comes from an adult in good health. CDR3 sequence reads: CASSLSLVGHNEQFF. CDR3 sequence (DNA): TGTGCCAGCAGCTTATCCCTAGTGGGACACAATGAGCAGTTCTTC.